This T cell receptor beta chain was retrieved from a study of T cells after yellow fever vaccination. Across the whole study: For low cell numbers, libraries were made with SMART-Seq v4 Ultra Low Input. Study conclusions and caveats: It was a small share of clonotypes that appeared in both CD4 and CD8 compartments. Post-booster repertoires again held most primary-vaccination clones (roughly 95% CD4, 88% CD8).

Details on this clonotype: Its antigen is undetermined.

Production of TCR cDNA was by 5'RACE template switching, which also added a universal primer site and UMIs. TCRdb used MiXCR to reprocess the 5' RACE reads, holding one entry per CDR3 protein. Among some 240,000 distinct CDR3 sequences listed, more than 3% were seen once. The CDR3 has 17 residues. Germline V gives CDR1 SNHLY, CDR2 FYNNEI. V was pared by 6 bases and J by 5 bases, with 13 bases of the junction left unmatched. Sequenced material: CD4+ T cells sorted from PBMCs, taken 10 days after the yellow fever booster vaccination. The chain recombines TRBV2 with TRBJ2-1; 10 bases are a match to TRBD2. This receptor was obtained from a man aged 18 to 35 who received the YFV17D yellow fever vaccine. This chain's CDR3 is CASSQRVAGGKDNEQFF. The DNA for the CDR3 is TGTGCCAGCAGCCAGCGAGTAGCGGGGGGTAAAGACAATGAGCAGTTCTTC.